Described below is a single TCR beta chain sequence and its context. This clone was found a few times. No cognate antigen has been identified for it. It has no much larger one-base neighbor in the sample; base qualities were not kept. The same CDR3 is also encoded by other DNA sequences in this sample. Spanning cysteine to phenylalanine, the CDR3 consists of 15 amino acids. The CDR3 DNA has 45 bases and is translated from base 1. Ends trimmed: V by 3 bases, J by 1 base; bases unmatched to a gene: 4. The germline V gene supplies CDR1 SGHRS and CDR2 YFSETQ. The time point label, as the study defines it: about 28 days (+/-7) after the second vaccine dose. Because spike-specific TCR depth and breadth did not differ between the two schedules, AZD1222 recipients who got a second dose at roughly 4 weeks were pooled with those who got a second dose at roughly 12 weeks. Samples from vaccinated people were obtained from the UK trials COV001 and COV002, which included a single-blind randomized controlled phase 2/3 trial of AZD1222 (ChAdOx1 nCoV-19) in healthy adults. For TCRbeta chain sequencing, PBMC samples from trial participants were taken at day 0 and at day 28 after the second dose.

The entry originates in a study of T cell responses to AZD1222 COVID-19 vaccine (dated by TCRdb to the early 2020s). Notes on the research overall: A total of around 240 trial participants underwent TCR sequencing, of whom some 210 received two doses of AZD1222 and about 26 received two doses of the MenACWY control vaccine. Trial participants were enrolled by age into subgroups of 18-55, 56-69 and 70-plus years, and around 140, 26 and 57 TCR-sequenced participants, respectively, were included in these subgroups. The paper's findings and limits, for the study overall: In the small 56-69-year group, the increase in depth fell short of significance, most likely because of low power. A significant rise in spike-specific TCR breadth and depth was observed after two AZD1222 doses relative to day 0 and relative to MenACWY recipients. No day 14 peak-response samples were available, so repertoires were characterized only after the peak T cell response. The vaccine-associated CD4 TCRs covered the entire spike protein, and the dominant responses fell in regions 160-218 and 743-854. Participants were mostly white British and included more females than males, and it was suggested by the authors that clonal diversity may have been underestimated. Epitopes outside the regions mutated in the B.1.351 and B.1.1.7 variants were reportedly recognized by nearly half of the unique spike-specific TCRs. Conclusions about previously exposed vaccinees are limited because only six or seven AZD1222 recipients were SARS-CoV-2 seropositive at baseline.

The CDR3 regions of human TCRbeta chains were subjected to immunosequencing. From the authors' description of their analysis: TCRs in the repertoires were matched against a reference library of SARS-CoV-2-specific TCRs that had been generated with the MIRA antigen-specificity platform. Breadth was defined as the fraction of unique TCRs that were SARS-CoV-2-associated. Depth was defined as the fraction of total T cells that were SARS-CoV-2-associated. Using the MIRA data, each spike-specific TCR was mapped to the spike region that the TCR reacts to and placed in a CD4 or CD8 class. Log10-transformed breadth and depth values were compared by one-way ANOVA with Sidak's multiple comparisons tests. TCRdb carries this immuneACCESS record with in-frame sequences only. Its versions omit some clonotypes, under half of them owing to an unresolved V gene in the studies checked, with the rest unexplained. The V and J calls and clone size are taken from that table; D and trimming were inferred from the DNA. Within this sample are 70,000 or so clones, with around four fifths of them counted one time only. The top ten hold 5.5% to 7% of the sample.

The sequences come from peripheral blood, collected 28 days after the second AZD1222 dose. The receptor comes from an adult who received the AZD1222 COVID-19 vaccine. Recombination joined TRBV5-1 with TRBJ2-3; TRBD1 fits 8 bases in the junction. Here is the DNA: TGCGCCAGCAGCTCCGGACAGGGCGGCACAGATACGCAGTATTTT. This encodes CASSSGQGGTDTQYF.